This T cell receptor beta chain was identified during a study of OX40 agonist ivuxolimab in advanced cancers. Germline V CDR1 and CDR2: SGHRS, YFSETQ. Trimming removed 0 bases at V and 0 bases at J, with 4 bases between. There are 14 residues in the CDR3. Generated by immunoSEQ multiplex PCR, the TCRdb table keeps only in-frame clones and is missing some. This sample has around 72,000 clones, with more than 80% found just once. V and J are TRBV5-1 and TRBJ1-3; D is undetermined. This receptor was taken from an adult with an advanced solid tumor such as melanoma, head and neck, liver or kidney cancer. This specimen was CD4+ or CD8+ T cells sorted from blood, taken in a trial of the OX40 agonist ivuxolimab. CDR3: CASSLADSGNTIYF. For the CDR3, the DNA is TGCGCCAGCAGCTTGGCGGACTCTGGAAACACCATATATTTT.